This T cell receptor beta chain was captured in a study of cytomegalovirus exposure and HLA in healthy donors. Comment on this clone: Its target is not known.

TCRdb keeps only in-frame clones here, not all; method: immunoSEQ multiplex PCR. The sample consists of a few hundred thousand clones, 80% to 90% of them appearing once. The J segment lost 3 bases and the V segment lost 6 bases, leaving 9 bases of the junction unmatched. The CDR3 sequence is 15 residues long. Per germline, CDR1 LNHDA and CDR2 SQIVND (reference sequence). Overall study findings and caveats: The authors listed around 150 TCR beta chains as cytomegalovirus-associated.

The sequence came from a woman aged 18-29 years in good health and CMV-seronegative. Sequenced sample: PBMCs. The J gene is TRBJ2-7, the V gene TRBV19, with 9 positions matching TRBD1. In DNA form, the CDR3 reads TGTGCCAGTAGCCCCGGGACAGGGTCATTCTACGAGCAGTACTTC. Its translation: CASSPGTGSFYEQYF.